Listed here is a single T cell receptor beta chain. The length of the CDR3 is 11 residues. J was trimmed by 11 bases and V by 7 bases; bases with no gene match: 7. Authors' data handling: Counts of nucleated cells, estimated from reference gene primer amplification, were obtained. Repertoires were generated with immunoSEQ multiplex PCR, while TCRdb's copy carries only in-frame clones and drops some. The V and J calls and clone size come from that table; D and trimming were worked out from the DNA. The repertoire holds about 220,000 clones, with 85% as singletons. This entry comes from a study of blood T cell repertoires in COVID-19. Across the whole study: Samples representing acute and convalescent COVID-19 were sourced from the United States, Italy and Spain. T cells, B-cell-depleted T cells, or PBMCs provided the cDNA or gDNA that served as material.

What was sequenced was peripheral blood. The rearrangement links TRBV12-3 or TRBV12-4 to TRBJ1-1; 7 nucleotides line up with TRBD1. The sequence came from a woman between 65 and 79 years old with COVID-19, enrolled during active disease. CDR3 sequence (DNA): TGTGCCAGCACCTACGGACAGGCGGCTTTCTTT. This encodes CASTYGQAAFF.